Sequencing of this T cell receptor beta chain was carried out in a study of CD8 T cells in Susac syndrome. Study context: At the time of blood draw, patients with Susac syndrome were therapy-naive, receiving corticosteroids, or receiving intravenous immunoglobulin alone.

Germline V lookup: CDR1 LNHDA, CDR2 SQIVND (reference sequence). The CDR3 runs to 16 residues. After removal of 7 bases from V and 2 bases from J, the junction contained 13 bases not matched to a gene. RNA in amounts of roughly 0.5 to 1 ug was reverse transcribed with random hexamers. The method of amplification for TCR beta CDR3 was immunoSEQ multiplex PCR, covering 54 Vbeta and 13 Jbeta. MiXCR was run by TCRdb on the immunoSEQ multiplex PCR reads, yielding one entry per CDR3 protein. Of around 170,000 distinct CDR3 sequences in the sample, roughly 94% are singletons; the top ten hold 0.15% to 0.2%. In the case of this clonotype: Its antigen is not identified.

Overall study results and limits: A relatively small number of individuals underwent TCR sequencing and HLA analysis.

High-throughput TCR beta sequencing covered peripheral CD8+ and CD4+ T cells. This clonotype originated in a human donor with Susac syndrome. V and J are TRBV19 and TRBJ1-1; TRBD1 agrees at 7 bases. Sequencing input: CD8+ T cells from PBMCs. CDR3 coding DNA: TGTGCCAGTACAATCCGGCCGGGACAGAGAAACACTGAAGCTTTCTTT. Amino acids: CASTIRPGQRNTEAFF.